The present entry profiles one T cell receptor (beta chain) with its context. Which antigen it targets is not known. Qualities for individual bases were not recorded, and no much larger clone is one base off. The data originate from a study of fetal regulatory T cell absence and autoimmunity (dated by TCRdb to 2016 to 2017). In the study overall: Autoimmunity of the exocrine pancreas was seen in the IPEX patients even though clinical diabetes was absent. What the study reported, not specific to this receptor: The oligoclonal enrichment was interpreted as support for antigen-driven autoimmunity occurring in the pancreas before birth in IPEX syndrome. Significant oligoclonal enrichment of the TCR compartment was observed in pancreas versus cord blood, with some top clones enriched more than 85-fold. Cord blood and pancreas had broadly similar TRB gene family usage, resembling published neonatal and adult repertoires.

The CDR3 has 15 amino acids, counting the end cysteine and phenylalanine. The read is trimmed to its CDR3 DNA, 45 bases read in frame from base 1. The germline V end is reduced by 2 bases and the J end by 2 bases; junction bases left unmatched: 5. On the immunoSEQ human TCRbeta survey platform, a two-step multiplex PCR amplified and barcoded the TCRbeta CDR3 regions. Libraries were sequenced on Illumina instruments, with IgH sequenced in parallel from the same samples. Per the source publication's procedure: Raw reads were filtered against IMGT V, D, J definitions and binned by a nearest-neighbor algorithm to remove PCR and sequencing errors. A clone was defined as an identical nucleotide sequence, and differential abundance between tissues was tested with a Fisher exact test for each clone using a pFDR threshold of p<0.01. A minimum inclusion filter of 10 in either sample excluded clones with frequencies too low for statistical inference. The immunoSEQ Analyzer was used for pairwise clonal comparisons, while IMGT tools were used to assess gene family usage. TCRdb's version of the immuneACCESS table is confined to in-frame rearrangements and falls short of the full clone set. An unresolved V gene accounts for under half of the shortfall where checked; the remainder is of unknown origin. The V and J calls and clone size are taken from that table; D and trimming were inferred from the DNA. This sample has some 46,000 clones in its table, and about 80% of those were observed once. The leading ten clones occupy about 0.41% of the sample.

The DNeasy Blood and Tissue Kit was used to extract about 1.9-3 ug of genomic DNA from either umbilical cord blood or frozen pancreas. This TCR was sampled from a newborn boy with IPEX syndrome. The chain is encoded by TRBV5-3 joined to TRBJ2-5, and 8 bases in between align with TRBD2. TRBV5-3 has ORF status, its function being uncertain. What was sequenced was cord blood. The DNA sequence reads TGTGCCAGAAGCTTAGAGACTAGCGATCAAGAGACCCAGTACTTC. This encodes CARSLETSDQETQYF.